One sample yielded the 21 T cell receptor beta chains listed below, sequenced in a study of circulating tumor DNA in untreated peripheral T-cell lymphoma. Profiling relied on immunoSEQ multiplex PCR, and the TCRdb table lists in-frame clones only, not all of them. The sample lists around 10,000 clones; about three quarters were seen once. The sequencing input was tumor tissue. Receptors were obtained from a human donor with peripheral T-cell lymphoma.

The rearrangement joins TRBV5-1 to TRBJ2-5, with no clear D. The CDR3 covers 14 residues. The V end lost 0 bases, the J end lost 1 base, and 7 bases lay between the germline ends. Germline V lookup: CDR1 SGHRS, CDR2 YFSETQ. The CDR3 sequence is CASSLGPAQETQYF. CDR3 DNA sequence: TGCGCCAGCAGCTTGGGGCCAGCCCAAGAGACCCAGTACTTC. The full variable domain, with the rest looked up from reference TRBV5-1 and TRBJ2-5, is KAGVTQTPRYLIKTRGQQVTLSCSPISGHRSVSWYQQTPGQGLQFLFEYFSETQRNKGNFPGRFSGRQFSNSRSEMNVSTLELGDSALYLCASSLGPAQETQYFGPGTRLLVL.

This chain connects TRBV27 to TRBJ1-1; 8 bases fit TRBD1. The junction had 15 bases not matched to a gene; V was cut back by 6 bases and J by 3 bases. The CDR3 covers 17 residues. CDR1 is MNHEY, CDR2 SMNVEV, per germline (reference sequence). The CDR3: CASSPLPGTGGDTEAFF. Here the CDR3 DNA reads TGTGCCAGCAGCCCCCTCCCCGGTACAGGGGGGGACACTGAAGCTTTCTTT.

This clone was counted only a few times. The chain recombines TRBV19 with TRBJ2-5; 10 nucleotides agree with TRBD2. Germline V gene data show CDR1 as LNHDA and CDR2 as SQIVND (reference sequence). The CDR3 consists of 16 residues. V was clipped by 4 bases and J by 2 bases; unmatched bases: 7. Written as DNA, the CDR3 is TGTGCCAGTAGTACTAGCGGGGGACCTACTCAAGAGACCCAGTACTTC. Translating gives CASSTSGGPTQETQYF.

Only one count was recorded for this clone. V and J are TRBV6-8 and TRBJ2-3; 10 bases map to TRBD2. Trimming removed 5 bases from V and 2 bases from J; junction bases left unmatched: 10. Germline V gene data show CDR1 as MNHGY and CDR2 as SAAAGT. This CDR3 has 17 residues. CDR3 protein: CASSGKVSGGYTDTQYF. DNA of the CDR3: TGTGCCAGCAGTGGAAAGGTTAGCGGGGGGTACACAGATACGCAGTATTTT.

The V call is TRBV18, the J call TRBJ2-5; TRBD1 is a possible D gene (6 bases). Per germline, CDR1 KGHSH and CDR2 LQKENI. The CDR3 totals 14 residues. Trimming took 6 bases from V and 1 from J, leaving 12 bases between them. CDR3 bases: TGTGCCAGCTCGCTCCGGGACACCCAAGAGACCCAGTACTTC. Protein: CASSLRDTQETQYF.

This clone appeared once. The gene calls are TRBV11-3 and TRBJ1-2, with a possible D match to TRBD1 (6 bases). The CDR3 consists of 16 residues. Germline V gene lookup returns CDR1 SGHNT and CDR2 YENEEA. Trimming took 5 bases from V and 2 from J, leaving 18 bases between them. In DNA, the CDR3 is TGTGCCAGCAGCCCGCACGAATACAGGGTGAACTATGGCTACACCTTC. This codes for CASSPHEYRVNYGYTF. Full variable domain (remainder filled in from reference TRBV11-3 and TRBJ1-2): EAGVVQSPRYKIIEKKQPVAFWCNPISGHNTLYWYLQNLGQGPELLIRYENEEAVDDSQLPKDRFSAERLKGVDSTLKIQPAELGDSAVYLCASSPHEYRVNYGYTFGSGTRLTVV.

The CDR3 bases are TGTGCCAGTAGGAAGGGACTAGCGACAGAGACCCAGTACTTC. It specifies CASRKGLATETQYF. This rearrangement joins TRBV19 to TRBJ2-5; TRBD2 matches at 10 bases. CDR3 length: 14 amino acids. Germline V gives CDR1 LNHDA, CDR2 SQIVND (reference sequence). V was clipped by 6 bases and J by 4 bases; unmatched bases: 5.

This chain joins TRBV6-8 and TRBJ1-2, with 8 bases matching TRBD1. The length of the CDR3 is 14 residues. CDR1 is MNHGY, CDR2 SAAAGT, per germline. The ends lost 5 bases at V and 7 bases at J; junction bases unmatched: 9. The CDR3 DNA is TGTGCCAGCAGTCTAGGACAGGGCACCGGTGGCTACACCTTC. This codes for CASSLGQGTGGYTF.

This clone was recorded only once. The chain's CDR3 is CARGVRHYGYTF. In nucleotides, the CDR3 is TGTGCCAGGGGTGTCAGGCACTATGGCTACACCTTC. The J gene is TRBJ1-2, the V gene TRBV19; D unresolved. The CDR3 is 12 residues long. In germline, CDR1 is LNHDA, CDR2 SQIVND (reference sequence). The V gene lost 9 bases and the J gene lost 3 bases, with 11 bases spanning the gap.

The genes are TRBV7-7 and TRBJ1-1, with D perhaps TRBD1 (6 bases). Germline V CDR1 and CDR2: SSHAT, FNYEAQ (reference sequence). The CDR3 consists of 14 residues. Trimming shortened V by 5 bases and J by 5 bases, and 15 bases separated the two germline ends. CDR3 in amino acids: CASSVGTSPTEAFF. The CDR3 nucleotides read TGTGCCAGCAGCGTTGGGACAAGCCCAACTGAAGCTTTCTTT.

The chain uses TRBV5-1 and TRBJ2-2, with D unclear. Germline V gene data show CDR1 as SGHRS and CDR2 as YFSETQ. The CDR3 runs 15 residues. Trimming removed 0 bases at V and 1 base at J, with 7 bases between. The CDR3 DNA sequence: TGCGCCAGCAGCTTGGTTCTGATGAACACCGGGGAGCTGTTTTTT. It codes for CASSLVLMNTGELFF.

The chain joins TRBV7-7 to TRBJ1-5, with D maybe TRBD1 (5 bases). CDR3 length: 14 amino acids. V shed 4 bases and J shed 1 base, with 8 bases lying between them. Per germline, CDR1 SSHAT and CDR2 FNYEAQ (reference sequence). Here the CDR3 reads CASSSGGSNQPQHF. In nucleotides, the CDR3 is TGTGCCAGCAGCTCGGGGGGAAGCAATCAGCCCCAGCATTTT.

Regarding this clone: A read error may produce the germline difference seen at one junction end. The chain links TRBV19 to TRBJ1-2; D perhaps matches TRBD1 (6 bases). The CDR3 has 16 amino acids. Germline V gene data show CDR1 as LNHDA and CDR2 as SQIVND (reference sequence). The CDR3 sequence is CASRPGQYNTNYGYTF. The CDR3 bases are TGTGCTAGTAGACCTGGACAGTACAACACTAACTATGGCTACACCTTC.

This clone is a singleton in its sample. The chain has TRBV6-8 and TRBJ2-1, with a weak D call TRBD2 (7 bases). Germline V gene sequence: CDR1 MNHGY, CDR2 SAAAGT. Trimming stripped 6 bases from V and 8 bases from J, with 14 bases between. CDR3 length: 13 amino acids. CDR3 nucleotide sequence: TGTGCCAGCAGGCATGGGGGGGCTCATGAGCAGTTCTTC. Translating gives CASRHGGAHEQFF.

This clone has only a few counts. The chain employs TRBV30 and TRBJ1-1, with D unclear. The ends were cut back, 0 bases at V and 8 bases at J, with 13 bases in the middle. CDR1 and CDR2 from the germline V gene are GTSNPN and SVGIG (reference sequence). The CDR3 length is 13 residues. The CDR3 is CAWSVQGSGEAFF. CDR3 in DNA: TGTGCCTGGAGTGTACAAGGTTCCGGCGAAGCTTTCTTT.

This clone has just one count. This chain connects TRBV30 to TRBJ1-5; the match to TRBD1 covers 8 bases. The germline gives CDR1 GTSNPN, CDR2 SVGIG (reference sequence). The CDR3 has 13 amino acids. The trim removed 5 bases at V and 4 bases at J, leaving 4 bases unmatched. CDR3 loop: CAWDRGMNQPQHF. CDR3 nucleotide sequence: TGTGCCTGGGACAGGGGCATGAATCAGCCCCAGCATTTT.

J is TRBJ2-1 and V is TRBV6-8; D may be TRBD1 or TRBD2 (5 bases each). Trimming shortened V by 0 bases and J by 10 bases, and 13 bases separated the two germline ends. The CDR3 totals 14 residues. Per germline, CDR1 MNHGY and CDR2 SAAAGT. The CDR3 region is CASSYSFRGGEQFF. CDR3 coding DNA: TGTGCCAGCAGTTACTCCTTCCGGGGCGGCGAGCAGTTCTTC.

In its sample, this clone was seen a few times. The chain carries TRBV6-7 and TRBJ1-5, with D hard to call. TRBV6-7 is recorded as an ORF, its role being uncertain. CDR3 length equals 14 residues. Deletions cut 5 bases from V and 5 bases from J, with 13 bases between. The CDR3 DNA is TGTGCCAGCAGTGAAGGCGCCAGTTATCAGCCCCAGCATTTT. This codes for CASSEGASYQPQHF.

V gene TRBV6-8 combines with J gene TRBJ1-2; no clear D. The germline gives CDR1 MNHGY, CDR2 SAAAGT. This CDR3 contains 17 residues. V dropped 7 bases and J dropped 2 bases, with 23 bases sitting between them. The CDR3 loop is CASTIARASLENYGYTF. The DNA of the CDR3 is TGTGCCAGCACCATCGCCCGGGCCTCCTTGGAGAACTATGGCTACACCTTC.

The CDR3 DNA reads as TGCGCCAGCAGCCAAGATCTCAGGCCGCCAAGCACAGATACGCAGTATTTT. It codes for CASSQDLRPPSTDTQYF. The chain combines TRBV1 with TRBJ2-3; the DNA was not compared with TRBD1, the D call given in the table. TRBV1 is a pseudogene locus. The length of the CDR3 is 17 residues.

This chain connects TRBV11-3 to TRBJ2-5, with 10 bases lining up with TRBD1. The CDR3 spans 15 residues. CDR1 and CDR2 from the germline V gene are SGHNT and YENEEA. J lost 4 bases, V lost 4 bases, and 6 bases had no gene match. For the CDR3, the DNA is TGTGCCAGCAGCTCCCGGGACAGGGGAACAGAGACCCAGTACTTC. Translation gives CASSSRDRGTETQYF.